A selection of T cell receptor beta chains follows, all from one sample in a study of blood T cell repertoires in COVID-19. This table comes from immunoSEQ multiplex PCR, and its TCRdb copy is limited to in-frame clones, with some not included. In the table there are about 81,000 clones, about 91% of which are singletons. Material for sequencing was peripheral blood. The receptors were sampled from an elderly woman with acute or convalescent COVID-19. Each CDR3 is given with its conserved first and last residue. The D gene is left open where the match is weak. Clone size is not always given. Where it is, it says once, few, many or a class for expanded clones.

len	d_gene	j_gene	v_gene	abundance	CDR3nt	CDR3aa
17	-	TRBJ1-4	TRBV19	-	TGTGCCAGTAGTATAGATTTTCCCGACTCCGTCAGGGGAAAACTGTTTTTT	CASSIDFPDSVRGKLFF
16	TRBD2	TRBJ2-1	TRBV30	-	TGTGCCTGGACCCCCCAGTGGTCTAGCGGGAGTAATGAGCAGTTCTTC	CAWTPQWSSGSNEQFF
13	-	TRBJ2-1	TRBV5-1	-	TGCGCCAGCAGCTTGACAGCCTACAATGAGCAGTTCTTC	CASSLTAYNEQFF
12	-	TRBJ1-1	TRBV5-6	-	TGTGCCACCAACAGGGTGAACACTGAAGCTTTCTTT	CATNRVNTEAFF
15	-	TRBJ2-2	TRBV7-2	-	TGTGCCAGCAGCTTAGCTGACAGCTACACCGGGGAGCTGTTTTTT	CASSLADSYTGELFF
15	-	TRBJ1-1	TRBV4-3	-	TGCGCCAGCAGCGGAGACAGCGCCATGCGCACTGAAGCTTTCTTT	CASSGDSAMRTEAFF
13	-	TRBJ2-7	TRBV7-8	-	TGTGCCAGCAGCTTAGCGGGCAGTTACGAGCAGTACTTC	CASSLAGSYEQYF
12	-	TRBJ2-5	TRBV14	-	TGTGCCAGCAGCCGGGCGCAAGAGACCCAGTACTTC	CASSRAQETQYF
15	-	TRBJ2-3	TRBV12-5	-	TGTGCTAGTGGTTTGGACGGACTGCGCACAGATACGCAGTATTTT	CASGLDGLRTDTQYF
15	TRBD2	TRBJ2-1	TRBV9	-	TGTGCCAGCAGCCCTCAGGCGGGGGGCCTAAATGAGCAGTTCTTC	CASSPQAGGLNEQFF
15	TRBD2	TRBJ2-3	TRBV30	-	TGTGCCTGGAGTTTACTAGCGGGGGGGGAAAATACGCAGTATTTT	CAWSLLAGGENTQYF
13	-	TRBJ2-5	TRBV10-3	few	TGTGCCAGTTCTCGACAGAGCCAAGAGACCCAGTACTTC	CASSRQSQETQYF
15	TRBD1	TRBJ2-3	TRBV7-9	-	TGTGCCAGCAGCCAAACAGGGGCAAGCACAGATACGCAGTATTTT	CASSQTGASTDTQYF
15	TRBD2	TRBJ2-7	TRBV10-3	-	TGTGCCATCAGTGAAACTAGCGGGAGTTTGGGCGAGCAGTACTTC	CAISETSGSLGEQYF
14	TRBD1	TRBJ1-2	TRBV5-1	-	TGCGCCAGCAGCCAGGGACAGCCCCCCTATGGCTACACCTTC	CASSQGQPPYGYTF
13	-	TRBJ1-3	TRBV30	-	TGTGCCTGGAGACCGGGGTCTGGAAACACCATATATTTT	CAWRPGSGNTIYF
11	-	TRBJ1-2	TRBV9	-	TGTGCCAGCAGCGTCCCAAGCGGCTACACCTTC	CASSVPSGYTF
17	TRBD2	TRBJ2-7	TRBV15	once	TGTGCCACCAGCAGGCCGATACTAGCGGGATACACCTACGAGCAGTACTTC	CATSRPILAGYTYEQYF
13	TRBD1	TRBJ1-6	TRBV29-1	-	TGCAGCGTTGGGGGGACAGCCGATTCACCCCTCCACTTT	CSVGGTADSPLHF
14	TRBD2	TRBJ2-7	TRBV29-1	few	TGCAGCGTTAGGAGCGGGAGGGGAGGCTACGAGCAGTACTTC	CSVRSGRGGYEQYF
15	TRBD2	TRBJ2-7	TRBV28	once	TGTGCCAGCAAGAAGTGGGCTAGCGGGTTCTACGAGCAGTACTTC	CASKKWASGFYEQYF
13	-	TRBJ2-7	TRBV3-1/TRBV3-2	-	TGTGCCAGCAGCCAACGCGGCACCTACGAGCAGTACTTC	CASSQRGTYEQYF
13	-	TRBJ1-4	TRBV18	-	TGTGCCAGCTCCCCCTCAACTAATGAAAAACTGTTTTTT	CASSPSTNEKLFF
14	TRBD2	TRBJ2-7	TRBV19	-	TGTGCCAGTAGTGGACTAGCGACCAAATACGAGCAGTACTTC	CASSGLATKYEQYF
13	-	TRBJ1-3	TRBV25-1	-	TGTGCCAGCAGTGACAACTCTGGAAACACCATATATTTT	CASSDNSGNTIYF
15	-	TRBJ2-1	TRBV30	-	TGTGCCTGGAGTTTTAAGGGAGCAACAAACAATGAGCAGTTCTTC	CAWSFKGATNNEQFF
14	TRBD2	TRBJ2-1	TRBV19	-	TGTGCCAGTAGTATAGAGGGGAGGGCGGGTGAGCAGTTCTTC	CASSIEGRAGEQFF
12	-	TRBJ1-2	TRBV30	-	TGTGCCTGGGAGAAAGGGGCATATGGCTACACCTTC	CAWEKGAYGYTF
17	TRBD1	TRBJ2-7	TRBV7-8	-	TGTGCCAGCAGCTTAGAAGGCCTTCGGGACAGGGTCTACGAGCAGTACTTC	CASSLEGLRDRVYEQYF
15	TRBD1	TRBJ1-6	TRBV3-1/TRBV3-2	-	TGTGCCAGCAGCCAAGAAGACAGGGCAAATTCACCCCTCCACTTT	CASSQEDRANSPLHF
15	-	TRBJ1-5	TRBV7-2	-	TGTGCCAGCAGCTCGACAGGTAATAGCAATCAGCCCCAGCATTTT	CASSSTGNSNQPQHF
15	TRBD2	TRBJ2-1	TRBV6-4	-	TGTGCCAGCAGTGACACGGGGGGGGCTTCAGATGAGCAGTTCTTC	CASSDTGGASDEQFF
13	TRBD1	TRBJ2-1	TRBV6-5	-	TGTGCCAGCAGGGGGACAGGGGATAATGAGCAGTTCTTC	CASRGTGDNEQFF
15	-	TRBJ2-1	TRBV27	-	TGTGCCAGCAGTTTTAGGAGCGGAGCTTACAATGAGCAGTTCTTC	CASSFRSGAYNEQFF
14	-	TRBJ2-2	TRBV7-2	-	TGTGCCAGCAGCACGGGACAACACACCGGGGAGCTGTTTTTT	CASSTGQHTGELFF
14	-	TRBJ1-2	TRBV19	few	TGTGCCAGTAGTATTGGGGGCCACTTGAATGGCTACACCTTC	CASSIGGHLNGYTF
15	-	TRBJ1-2	TRBV5-1	-	TGCGCCAGCAGCCCGGAGGGCAGGACTAACTATGGCTACACCTTC	CASSPEGRTNYGYTF
17	TRBD2	TRBJ2-5	TRBV3-1/TRBV3-2	-	TGTGCCAGCAGCCTCCGGGGACTAGCGGGAGGGCAAGAGACCCAGTACTTC	CASSLRGLAGGQETQYF
19	-	TRBJ2-1	TRBV19	-	TGTGCCAGTAGTATAGAGGGTTCGGGAAGGAGGAGTCGCGACAATGAGCAGTTCTTC	CASSIEGSGRRSRDNEQFF
15	TRBD1	TRBJ2-3	TRBV24-1	-	TGTGCCACCAGTGAGACGACAGGGGGGACAGATACGCAGTATTTT	CATSETTGGTDTQYF
14	-	TRBJ1-5	TRBV19	-	TGTGCCAGTGACTTCACGTATAGCAATCAGCCCCAGCATTTT	CASDFTYSNQPQHF
16	TRBD1	TRBJ2-1	TRBV29-1	-	TGCAGCGTTGGCCTAAGACAGGGGGCGGTCAACAATGAGCAGTTCTTC	CSVGLRQGAVNNEQFF
15	TRBD2	TRBJ2-7	TRBV7-2	-	TGTGCCAGCAGCCACCCTAGCGGGGGGGGCCACGAGCAGTACTTC	CASSHPSGGGHEQYF
14	TRBD1	TRBJ2-1	TRBV5-1	-	TGCGCCAGCAGCTGGACCATTCAGGGGGTAGAGCAGTTCTTC	CASSWTIQGVEQFF
15	TRBD1	TRBJ2-5	TRBV28	-	TGTGCCAGCAGCACGACAGGGGGCATGTTTGAGACCCAGTACTTC	CASSTTGGMFETQYF
14	-	TRBJ1-1	TRBV7-2	-	TGTGCCAGCAGCTTACAGGGCAGGGTTCTTGAAGCTTTCTTT	CASSLQGRVLEAFF
18	TRBD2	TRBJ2-1	TRBV7-7	once	TGTGCTAGCAGCTTAAATGCCTGGCGGGGGTTCTCCTACAATGAGCAGTTCTTC	CASSLNAWRGFSYNEQFF
13	-	TRBJ1-1	TRBV7-2	-	TGTGCCAGCAGCTCCACAGGGAGGGCTGAAGCTTTCTTT	CASSSTGRAEAFF